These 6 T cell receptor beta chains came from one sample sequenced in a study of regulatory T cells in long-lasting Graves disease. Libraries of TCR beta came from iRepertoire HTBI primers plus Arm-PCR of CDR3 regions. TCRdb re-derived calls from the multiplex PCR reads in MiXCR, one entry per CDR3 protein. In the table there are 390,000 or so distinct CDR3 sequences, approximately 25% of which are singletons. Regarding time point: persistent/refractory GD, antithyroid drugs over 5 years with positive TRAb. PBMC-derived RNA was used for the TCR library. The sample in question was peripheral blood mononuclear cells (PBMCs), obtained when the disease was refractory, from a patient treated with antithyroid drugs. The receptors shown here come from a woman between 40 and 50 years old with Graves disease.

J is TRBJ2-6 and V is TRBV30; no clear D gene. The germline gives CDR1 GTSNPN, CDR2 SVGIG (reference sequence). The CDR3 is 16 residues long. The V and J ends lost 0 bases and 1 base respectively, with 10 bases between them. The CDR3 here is CAWSVVLSSGANVLTF. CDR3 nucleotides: TGTGCCTGGAGTGTAGTGCTCAGTTCTGGGGCCAACGTCCTGACTTTC.

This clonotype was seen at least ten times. The CDR3 region is CASTPPGNQPQHF. The CDR3 DNA follows: TGTGCCAGCACCCCTCCAGGGAATCAGCCCCAGCATTTT. The chain links TRBV2 to TRBJ1-5; a possible D gene is TRBD1 (5 bases). Per germline, CDR1 SNHLY and CDR2 FYNNEI. The ends were cut back, 7 bases at V and 4 bases at J, with 11 bases in the middle. The CDR3 is made up of 13 amino acids.

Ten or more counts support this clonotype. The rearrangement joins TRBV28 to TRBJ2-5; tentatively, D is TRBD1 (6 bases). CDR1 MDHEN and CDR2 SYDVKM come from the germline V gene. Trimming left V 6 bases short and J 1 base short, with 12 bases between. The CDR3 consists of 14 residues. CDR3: CASSQTGIQETQYF. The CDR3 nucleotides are TGTGCCAGCAGCCAAACAGGGATCCAAGAGACCCAGTACTTC.

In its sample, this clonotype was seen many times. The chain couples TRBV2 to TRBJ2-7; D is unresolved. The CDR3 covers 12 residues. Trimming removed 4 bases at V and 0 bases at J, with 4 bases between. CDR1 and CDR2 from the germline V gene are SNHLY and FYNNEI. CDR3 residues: CASSGSSYEQYF. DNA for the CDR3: TGTGCCAGCAGTGGGAGCTCCTACGAGCAGTACTTC. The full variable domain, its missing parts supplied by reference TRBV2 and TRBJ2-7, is EPEVTQTPSHQVTQMGQEVILRCVPISNHLYFYWYRQILGQKVEFLVSFYNNEISEKSEIFDDQFSVERPDGSNFTLKIRSTKLEDSAMYFCASSGSSYEQYFGPGTRLTVT.

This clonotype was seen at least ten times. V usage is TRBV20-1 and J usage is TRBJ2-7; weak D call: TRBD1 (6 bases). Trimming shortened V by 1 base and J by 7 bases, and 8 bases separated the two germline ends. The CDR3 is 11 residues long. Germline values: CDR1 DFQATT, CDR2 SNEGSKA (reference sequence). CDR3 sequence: CSARGGGEQYF. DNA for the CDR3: TGCAGTGCTAGAGGAGGGGGAGAGCAGTACTTC.

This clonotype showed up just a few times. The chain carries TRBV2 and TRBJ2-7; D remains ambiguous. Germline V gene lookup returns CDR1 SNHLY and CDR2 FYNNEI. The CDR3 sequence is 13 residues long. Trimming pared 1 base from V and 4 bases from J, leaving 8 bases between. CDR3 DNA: TGTGCCAGCAGTGAAGTCCTAGGGTACGAGCAGTACTTC. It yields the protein CASSEVLGYEQYF.